This passage covers 27 T cell receptor beta chains from one sample sequenced in a study of CD8 T cells in Susac syndrome. Random hexamers were used to reverse transcribe roughly 0.45 to 1 ug of RNA. TCRdb independently ran MiXCR on the immunoSEQ multiplex PCR reads; one entry per CDR3 protein. The table includes over 95,000 distinct CDR3 sequences, around nine tenths detected once. The specimen sequenced was CD4+ T cells from PBMCs. The source of these receptors is a human donor in good health.

The DNA for the CDR3 is TGCAGGACCACCTGCTTTTCTGACCCAATGGGCGGTTTCAATCAGCCCCAGCATTTT. Amino acid sequence: CRTTCFSDPMGGFNQPQHF. This chain links TRBV29-1 with TRBJ1-5; D gene unclear. This CDR3 has 19 residues. CDR1 and CDR2 from the germline V gene are SQVTM and ANQGSEA.

The J gene is TRBJ2-1, the V gene TRBV7-2, with D uncertain. Germline assignment: CDR1 SGHTA and CDR2 FQGNSA. The CDR3 is 14 amino acids. The V gene lost 2 bases and the J gene lost 8 bases, with 13 bases spanning the gap. The CDR3 DNA sequence: TGTGCCAGCAGCTTATCGCTAGGAGTCCATGAGCAGTTCTTC. Translation: CASSLSLGVHEQFF.

Worth noting for this clonotype: The CDR3 does not end in the conserved phenylalanine or tryptophan, so this is likely a read error. The V gene is TRBV6-2 or TRBV6-3, the J gene TRBJ2-7, with a tentative D call TRBD1 (6 bases). V dropped 8 bases and J dropped 0 bases, with 14 bases sitting between them. CDR3 size: 14 residues. Germline V lookup: CDR1 MNHEY, CDR2 SVGEGT. This chain's CDR3 is CASRAKGDSYEQYL. The CDR3 DNA sequence: TGTGCCAGCCGGGCCAAGGGGGACTCCTACGAGCAGTACCTC.

The J gene is TRBJ2-3, the V gene TRBV2; 9 bases are shared with TRBD2. Trimming removed 11 bases from V and 6 bases from J; junction bases left unmatched: 12. The CDR3 has 14 residues. Germline V lookup: CDR1 SNHLY, CDR2 FYNNEI. In DNA, the CDR3 is TGTGCCTCCAAGGGCGGGGGGGCCGCGGATACGCAGTATTTT. Its translation is CASKGGGAADTQYF.

The chain is built from TRBV5-4 and TRBJ2-5; D tentatively fits TRBD1 or TRBD2 (6 bases each). CDR3 length: 14 residues. Germline V lookup: CDR1 SGHNT, CDR2 YYREEE (reference sequence). Between the trimmed V and J ends, which lost 4 bases and 5 bases, there was a span of 15 bases. CDR3 region: CASSEQGRRETQYF. As DNA, the CDR3 is TGTGCCAGCAGCGAGCAGGGGAGGCGGGAGACCCAGTACTTC.

This sequence joins TRBV28 and TRBJ2-1, with TRBD2 identical over 12 bases. The length of the CDR3 is 15 residues. Germline V gene lookup returns CDR1 MDHEN and CDR2 SYDVKM. J was trimmed by 1 base and V by 11 bases; bases with no gene match: 6. CDR3 coding DNA: TGTGCCTTTGGACTAGCGGGAAGTTCCTACAATGAGCAGTTCTTC. It specifies CAFGLAGSSYNEQFF.

This rearrangement joins TRBV12-3 or TRBV12-4 to TRBJ1-4; no reliable D call. Trimming shortened V by 4 bases and J by 7 bases, and 10 bases separated the two germline ends. The CDR3 contains 13 residues. In DNA, the CDR3 is TGTGCCAGCAGTTCGCGGGTCGGTGAAAAACTGTTTTTT. This codes for CASSSRVGEKLFF.

The rearrangement joins TRBV19 to TRBJ1-5, with D unclear. In germline, CDR1 is LNHDA, CDR2 SQIVND (reference sequence). V lost 4 bases, J lost 0 bases, and 10 bases lay in between. The CDR3 extends over 15 amino acids. CDR3: CASSSLPYSNQPQHF. CDR3 bases: TGTGCCAGTAGTAGTCTCCCATATAGCAATCAGCCCCAGCATTTT.

This chain joins TRBV30 and TRBJ2-3; D is perhaps TRBD2 (5 bases). CDR1 is GTSNPN and CDR2 is SVGIG in the germline V gene (reference sequence). V gave up 8 bases and J gave up 2 bases, with 11 bases separating them. This CDR3 region has 12 residues. For the CDR3, the DNA is TGTGCCCGCGGAGGATCCACAGATACGCAGTATTTT. Its translation is CARGGSTDTQYF.

CDR3 in amino acids: CAIGGAPSTDTQYF. The CDR3 DNA reads TGTGCCATCGGCGGAGCCCCTAGCACAGATACGCAGTATTTT. This chain uses TRBV10-3 with TRBJ2-3; D is undetermined. There are 14 residues in the CDR3. V lost 8 bases and J 0 bases, leaving 12 bases between the germline ends. The V gene's germline CDR1 is ENHRY and CDR2 SYGVKD.

DNA of the CDR3: TGTGCCAGCAGCCAAGCCTGGACCGACATCTCCGAGCAGTACTTC. It encodes CASSQAWTDISEQYF. The chain links TRBV3-1 to TRBJ2-7; D unclear. The CDR3 has 15 amino acids. The germline CDR1 and CDR2 sequences are LGHDT and YNNKEL (reference sequence). Trimming pared 1 base from V and 6 bases from J, leaving 16 bases between.

This chain links TRBV4-3 with TRBJ2-1; TRBD1 is a possible D gene (5 bases). V dropped 0 bases and J dropped 9 bases, with 12 bases sitting between them. Germline CDR1 is LGHNA and CDR2 is YSLEER. CDR3 length: 14 amino acids. As DNA, the CDR3 is TGCGCCAGCAGCCAAGATAGAGACGACAGTGAGCAGTTCTTC. Its translation: CASSQDRDDSEQFF.

This clonotype was detected once. As DNA, the CDR3 is TGTGCCAGCAGCCTCCGGGGGACAGCCCTTGAAAAACTGTTTTTT. This sequence encodes CASSLRGTALEKLFF. This chain joins TRBV7-2 and TRBJ1-4; 7 nucleotides match TRBD1. In germline, CDR1 is SGHTA, CDR2 FQGNSA. The J segment lost 7 bases and the V segment lost 5 bases, leaving 10 bases of the junction unmatched. The CDR3 sequence is 15 residues long.

This chain links TRBV30 with TRBJ1-1; no definite D call. This CDR3 spans 13 amino acids. Germline CDR1 and CDR2: GTSNPN and SVGIG (reference sequence). Trimming removed 0 bases at V and 1 base at J, with 6 bases between. Here the CDR3 DNA reads TGTGCCTGGAGTGTTTCGGCGAACACTGAAGCTTTCTTT. As protein: CAWSVSANTEAFF.

This chain joins TRBV29-1 and TRBJ1-1, with D uncertain. The germline V gene encodes CDR1 SQVTM and CDR2 ANQGSEA. CDR3 length: 16 residues. The V end was cut by 3 bases, the J end by 1 base, with 18 bases between. CDR3 coding DNA: TGCAGCGTTGACTTGGGCGGGTTCACCGCGAACACTGAAGCTTTCTTT. Its protein product is CSVDLGGFTANTEAFF.

The chain joins TRBV19 to TRBJ2-5; D ambiguous. The CDR3 length is 16 residues. Trimming removed 4 bases at V and 5 bases at J, with 20 bases between. In germline, CDR1 is LNHDA, CDR2 SQIVND (reference sequence). In DNA, the CDR3 is TGTGCCAGTAGTACTATCATGAACCATCTCCGGGAGACCCAGTACTTC. Residues: CASSTIMNHLRETQYF. Full variable domain (missing parts from reference TRBV19 and TRBJ2-5): DGGITQSPKYLFRKEGQNVTLSCEQNLNHDAMYWYRQDPGQGLRLIYYSQIVNDFQKGDIAEGYSVSREKKESFPLTVTSAQKNPTAFYLCASSTIMNHLRETQYFGPGTRLLVL.

V gene TRBV30 combines with J gene TRBJ2-2; D call uncertain. V gave up 3 bases and J gave up 5 bases, with 7 bases separating them. The CDR3 has 12 amino acids. The V gene's germline CDR1 is GTSNPN and CDR2 SVGIG (reference sequence). CDR3 amino acids: CAWSRPTGELFF. CDR3 coding DNA: TGTGCCTGGAGCCGACCGACCGGGGAGCTGTTTTTT.

This rearrangement joins TRBV10-3 to TRBJ2-2; D possibly corresponds to TRBD1 (6 bases). The CDR3 sequence is 15 residues long. Trimming removed 6 bases from V and 2 bases from J, with 13 bases in between. Germline-derived CDR1 and CDR2 are ENHRY and SYGVKD. The CDR3 loop is CAIRPGTLNTGELFF. As DNA, the CDR3 is TGTGCCATCAGGCCCGGGACACTCAACACCGGGGAGCTGTTTTTT.

The chain links TRBV27 to TRBJ1-2; 8 bases are shared with TRBD1. Losses at the gene ends were 5 bases for V and 3 bases for J; bases not matched to a gene: 8. The CDR3 length is 15 residues. Germline loops: CDR1 MNHEY, CDR2 SMNVEV (reference sequence). In DNA form, the CDR3 reads TGTGCCAGCAGTCCGAGGACAGGGAAAGACTATGGCTACACCTTC. It specifies CASSPRTGKDYGYTF.

The V gene is TRBV6-1, the J gene TRBJ2-7; possibly TRBD2 for D (5 bases). The CDR3 extends over 13 amino acids. The germline V and J ends were trimmed by 4 bases and 5 bases, with 12 bases remaining between them. Germline values: CDR1 MNHNS, CDR2 SASEGT. In DNA form, the CDR3 reads TGTGCCAGCAGTGGACTATCCCCACACGAGCAGTACTTC. Translating gives CASSGLSPHEQYF.

The genes are TRBV7-8 and TRBJ2-1; perhaps TRBD2 as D (5 bases). Trimming shortened V by 4 bases and J by 1 base, and 17 bases separated the two germline ends. Germline V gene sequence: CDR1 SGHVS, CDR2 FQNEAQ. The CDR3 sequence is 17 residues long. CDR3 residues: CASSSPRNGESYNEQFF. CDR3 bases: TGTGCCAGCAGCTCCCCCCGGAACGGGGAGTCCTACAATGAGCAGTTCTTC.

J is TRBJ1-1 and V is TRBV14, with unresolved D. The CDR3 is 13 residues long. Germline V gives CDR1 SGHDN, CDR2 FVKESK. V was pared by 4 bases and J by 5 bases, with 11 bases between. CDR3 nucleotides: TGTGCCAGCAGCCGAATCGGGTGGACTGAAGCTTTCTTT. Translated: CASSRIGWTEAFF.

The rearrangement uses TRBV5-1 and TRBJ1-1, with 8 bases aligning to TRBD1. V was clipped by 4 bases and J by 3 bases; unmatched bases: 8. Germline CDR1 reads SGHRS; CDR2 reads YFSETQ. CDR3 size: 15 residues. The CDR3 spells CASSKRQGADTEAFF. The CDR3 DNA sequence: TGCGCCAGCAGCAAGAGGCAGGGGGCAGACACTGAAGCTTTCTTT.

This clonotype was seen more than once but under ten times. The chain employs TRBV3-1 and TRBJ1-1, with D perhaps matching TRBD1 (5 bases). This CDR3 is 13 amino acids long. V was cut by 0 bases and J by 8 bases, with 10 bases left in between. Per the germline V gene, CDR1 is LGHDT and CDR2 is YNNKEL (reference sequence). Written as DNA, the CDR3 is TGTGCCAGCAGCCAAGATAGGAGGGGAGAAGCTTTCTTT. The encoded protein is CASSQDRRGEAFF.

The J gene is TRBJ1-2, the V gene TRBV3-1; a possible D gene is TRBD1 (5 bases). The germline CDR1 and CDR2 sequences are LGHDT and YNNKEL (reference sequence). This CDR3 region has 12 residues. Between the trimmed V and J ends, which lost 7 bases and 8 bases, there was a span of 14 bases. This CDR3 reads CASNRDGRGYTF. CDR3 nucleotides: TGTGCCAGCAACCGGGACGGCAGGGGCTACACCTTC.

The V call is TRBV2, the J call TRBJ2-1; 8 bases are a match to TRBD2. Germline V gives CDR1 SNHLY, CDR2 FYNNEI. Unmatched junction bases numbered 3, after V lost 4 bases and J lost 4 bases. The CDR3 covers 14 residues. CDR3 residues: CASSGGRNYNEQFF. In DNA form, the CDR3 reads TGTGCCAGCAGTGGCGGGAGGAATTACAATGAGCAGTTCTTC. Supplemented by reference TRBV2 and TRBJ2-1, the full variable domain reads EPEVTQTPSHQVTQMGQEVILRCVPISNHLYFYWYRQILGQKVEFLVSFYNNEISEKSEIFDDQFSVERPDGSNFTLKIRSTKLEDSAMYFCASSGGRNYNEQFFGPGTRLTVL.

The chain links TRBV4-3 to TRBJ2-2; either TRBD1 or TRBD2 may supply D (5 bases each). CDR3 length: 18 amino acids. The germline V gene has CDR1 LGHNA and CDR2 YSLEER. V was shortened by 0 bases and J by 1 base, with 15 bases between the two germline ends. The CDR3 loop is CASSQDTQRGRNTGELFF. CDR3 nucleotides: TGCGCCAGCAGCCAAGATACTCAGAGGGGAAGGAACACCGGGGAGCTGTTTTTT.